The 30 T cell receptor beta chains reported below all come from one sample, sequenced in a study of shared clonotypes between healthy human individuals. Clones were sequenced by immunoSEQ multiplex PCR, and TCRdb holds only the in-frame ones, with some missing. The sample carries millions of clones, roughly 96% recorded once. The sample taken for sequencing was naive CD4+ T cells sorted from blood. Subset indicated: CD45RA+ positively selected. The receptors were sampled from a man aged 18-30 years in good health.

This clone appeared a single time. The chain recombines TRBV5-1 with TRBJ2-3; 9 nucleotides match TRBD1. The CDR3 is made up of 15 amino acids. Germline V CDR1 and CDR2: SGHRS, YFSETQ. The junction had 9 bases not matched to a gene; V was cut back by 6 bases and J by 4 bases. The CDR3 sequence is CASISGTGWSDTQYF. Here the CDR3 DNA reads TGCGCCAGCATCTCTGGGACAGGGTGGTCAGATACGCAGTATTTT. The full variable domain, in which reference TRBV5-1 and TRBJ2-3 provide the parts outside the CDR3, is KAGVTQTPRYLIKTRGQQVTLSCSPISGHRSVSWYQQTPGQGLQFLFEYFSETQRNKGNFPGRFSGRQFSNSRSEMNVSTLELGDSALYLCASISGTGWSDTQYFGPGTRLTVL.

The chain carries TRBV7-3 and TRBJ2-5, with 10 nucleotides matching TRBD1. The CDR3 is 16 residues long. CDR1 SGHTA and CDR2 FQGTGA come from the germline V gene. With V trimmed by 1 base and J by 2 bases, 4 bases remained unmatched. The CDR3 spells CASSLMGTGVQETQYF. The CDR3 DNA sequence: TGTGCCAGCAGCTTAATGGGGACAGGGGTTCAAGAGACCCAGTACTTC.

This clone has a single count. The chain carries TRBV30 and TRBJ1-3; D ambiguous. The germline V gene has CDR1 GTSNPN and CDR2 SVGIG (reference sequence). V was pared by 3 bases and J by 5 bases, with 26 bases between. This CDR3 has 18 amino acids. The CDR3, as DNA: TGTGCCTGGAGGACGTGGGATGCTGTGGTGTCTGGTAGAAACACCATATATTTT. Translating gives CAWRTWDAVVSGRNTIYF.

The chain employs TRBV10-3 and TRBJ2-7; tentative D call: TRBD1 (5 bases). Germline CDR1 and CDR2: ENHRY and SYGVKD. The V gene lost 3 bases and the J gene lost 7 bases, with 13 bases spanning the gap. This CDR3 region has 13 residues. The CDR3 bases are TGTGCCATCAGTGATGGCAGGGTTGGAGAGCAGTACTTC. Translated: CAISDGRVGEQYF.

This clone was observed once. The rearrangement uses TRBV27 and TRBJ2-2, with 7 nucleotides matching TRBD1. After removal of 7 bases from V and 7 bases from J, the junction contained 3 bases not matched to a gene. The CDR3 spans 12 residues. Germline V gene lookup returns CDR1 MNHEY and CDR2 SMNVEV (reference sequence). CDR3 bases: TGTGCCAGCACCCGACAGGGCGGGGAGCTGTTTTTT. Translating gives CASTRQGGELFF.

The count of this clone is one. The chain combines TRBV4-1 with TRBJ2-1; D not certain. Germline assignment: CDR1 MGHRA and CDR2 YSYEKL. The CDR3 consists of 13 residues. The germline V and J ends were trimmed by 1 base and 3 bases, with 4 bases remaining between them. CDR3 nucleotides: TGCGCCAGCAGCCAAGCCAGCTACAATGAGCAGTTCTTC. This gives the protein CASSQASYNEQFF.

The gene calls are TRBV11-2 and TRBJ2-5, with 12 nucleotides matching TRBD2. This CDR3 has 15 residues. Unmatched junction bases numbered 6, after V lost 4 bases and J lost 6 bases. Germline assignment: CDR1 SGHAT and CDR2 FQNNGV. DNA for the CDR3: TGTGCCAGCAGCTACGGACTAGCGGGACAACAGACCCAGTACTTC. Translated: CASSYGLAGQQTQYF.

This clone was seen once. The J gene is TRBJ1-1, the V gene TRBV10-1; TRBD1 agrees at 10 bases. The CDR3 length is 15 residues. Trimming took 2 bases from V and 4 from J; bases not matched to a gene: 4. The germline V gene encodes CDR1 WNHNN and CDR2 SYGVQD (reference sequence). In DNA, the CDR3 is TGCGCCAGCAGTGAGAGGACAGGGGGGCTCACTGAAGCTTTCTTT. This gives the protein CASSERTGGLTEAFF.

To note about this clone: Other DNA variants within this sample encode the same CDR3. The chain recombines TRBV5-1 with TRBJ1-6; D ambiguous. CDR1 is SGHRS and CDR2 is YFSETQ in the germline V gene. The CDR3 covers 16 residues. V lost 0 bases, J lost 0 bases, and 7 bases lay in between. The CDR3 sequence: CASSLEGLSYNSPLHF. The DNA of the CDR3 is TGCGCCAGCAGCTTGGAAGGTCTCTCCTATAATTCACCCCTCCACTTT. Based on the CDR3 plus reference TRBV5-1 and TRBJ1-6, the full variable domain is KAGVTQTPRYLIKTRGQQVTLSCSPISGHRSVSWYQQTPGQGLQFLFEYFSETQRNKGNFPGRFSGRQFSNSRSEMNVSTLELGDSALYLCASSLEGLSYNSPLHFGNGTRLTVT.

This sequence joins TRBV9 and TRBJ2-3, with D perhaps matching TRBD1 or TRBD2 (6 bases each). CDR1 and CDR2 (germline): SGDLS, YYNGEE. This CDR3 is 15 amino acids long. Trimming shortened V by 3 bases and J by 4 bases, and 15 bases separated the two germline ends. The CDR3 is CASSARAGGPDTQYF. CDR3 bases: TGTGCCAGCAGCGCGAGGGCCGGGGGCCCAGATACGCAGTATTTT.

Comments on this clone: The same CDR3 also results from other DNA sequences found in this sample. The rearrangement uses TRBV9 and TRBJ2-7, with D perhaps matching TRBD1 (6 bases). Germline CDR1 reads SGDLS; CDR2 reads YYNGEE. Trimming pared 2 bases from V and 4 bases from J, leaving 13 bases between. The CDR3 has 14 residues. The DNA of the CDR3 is TGTGCCAGCAGCGTGGACCTGGGGGCGTACGAGCAGTACTTC. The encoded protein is CASSVDLGAYEQYF.

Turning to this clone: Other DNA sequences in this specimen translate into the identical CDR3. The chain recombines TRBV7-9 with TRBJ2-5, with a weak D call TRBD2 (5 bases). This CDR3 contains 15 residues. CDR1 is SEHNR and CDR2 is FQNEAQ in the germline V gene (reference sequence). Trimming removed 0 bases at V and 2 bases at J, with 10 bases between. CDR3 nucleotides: TGTGCCAGCAGCTTAGCCCTGTGGGAGCAAGAGACCCAGTACTTC. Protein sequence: CASSLALWEQETQYF.

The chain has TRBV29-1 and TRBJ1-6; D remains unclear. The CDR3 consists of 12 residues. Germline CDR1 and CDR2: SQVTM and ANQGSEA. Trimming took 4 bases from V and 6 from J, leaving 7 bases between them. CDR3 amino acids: CSVAGSNSPLHF. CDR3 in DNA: TGCAGCGTTGCGGGCAGTAATTCACCCCTCCACTTT. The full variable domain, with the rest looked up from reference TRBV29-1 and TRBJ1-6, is SAVISQKPSRDICQRGTSLTIQCQVDSQVTMMFWYRQQPGQSLTLIATANQGSEATYESGFVIDKFPISRPNLTFSTLTVSNMSPEDSSIYLCSVAGSNSPLHFGNGTRLTVT.

Here the CDR3 reads CASSLKFTDTQYF. The CDR3 nucleotides are TGTGCCAGCAGCTTAAAGTTCACAGATACGCAGTATTTT. This chain uses TRBV5-4 with TRBJ2-3; D is uncertain. Deletions cut 2 bases from V and 2 bases from J, with 6 bases between. Germline loops: CDR1 SGHNT, CDR2 YYREEE (reference sequence). The CDR3 runs 13 residues. Full variable domain (outside the CDR3, taken from reference TRBV5-4 and TRBJ2-3): ETGVTQSPTHLIKTRGQQVTLRCSSQSGHNTVSWYQQALGQGPQFIFQYYREEENGRGNFPPRFSGLQFPNYSSELNVNALELDDSALYLCASSLKFTDTQYFGPGTRLTVL.

The CDR3: CASSQGSYNEQFF. CDR3 DNA: TGTGCCAGCAGCCAGGGCTCCTACAATGAGCAGTTCTTC. The gene calls are TRBV5-4 and TRBJ2-1; maybe TRBD1 (5 bases). This CDR3 is built from 13 residues. V was shortened by 4 bases and J by 0 bases, with 5 bases between the two germline ends. Germline CDR1 and CDR2: SGHNT and YYREEE (reference sequence).

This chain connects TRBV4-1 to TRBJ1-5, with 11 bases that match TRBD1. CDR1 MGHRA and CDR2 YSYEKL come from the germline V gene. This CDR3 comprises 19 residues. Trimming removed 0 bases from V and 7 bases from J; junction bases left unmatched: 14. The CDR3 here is CASSQDFTGQGVSWQPQHF. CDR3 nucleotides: TGCGCCAGCAGCCAAGATTTTACGGGACAGGGGGTATCTTGGCAGCCCCAGCATTTT.

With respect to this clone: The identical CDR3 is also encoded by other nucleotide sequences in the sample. The CDR3 sequence: CASSSGGNQPQHF. The CDR3 region has the DNA TGTGCCAGCTCATCAGGTGGCAATCAGCCCCAGCATTTT. This sequence joins TRBV18 and TRBJ1-5; D is ambiguous. Germline V gene sequence: CDR1 KGHSH, CDR2 LQKENI. The CDR3 consists of 13 residues. Trimming took 5 bases from V and 2 from J, leaving 7 bases between them.

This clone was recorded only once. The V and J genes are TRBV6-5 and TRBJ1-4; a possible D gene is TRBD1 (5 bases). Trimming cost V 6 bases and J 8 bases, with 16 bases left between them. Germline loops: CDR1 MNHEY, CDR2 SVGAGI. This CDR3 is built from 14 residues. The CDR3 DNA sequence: TGTGCCAGCAGCCCCGGGACGTGGGGCGAAAAACTGTTTTTT. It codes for CASSPGTWGEKLFF.

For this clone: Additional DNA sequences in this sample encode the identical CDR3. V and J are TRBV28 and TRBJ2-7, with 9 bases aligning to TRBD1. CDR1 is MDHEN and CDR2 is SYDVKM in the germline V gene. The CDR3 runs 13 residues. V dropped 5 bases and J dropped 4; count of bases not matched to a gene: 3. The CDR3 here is CASSRQGVYEQYF. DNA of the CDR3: TGTGCCAGCAGTCGACAGGGGGTGTACGAGCAGTACTTC. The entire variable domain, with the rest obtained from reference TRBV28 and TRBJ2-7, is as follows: DVKVTQSSRYLVKRTGEKVFLECVQDMDHENMFWYRQDPGLGLRLIYFSYDVKMKEKGDIPEGYSVSREKKERFSLILESASTNQTSMYLCASSRQGVYEQYFGPGTRLTVT.

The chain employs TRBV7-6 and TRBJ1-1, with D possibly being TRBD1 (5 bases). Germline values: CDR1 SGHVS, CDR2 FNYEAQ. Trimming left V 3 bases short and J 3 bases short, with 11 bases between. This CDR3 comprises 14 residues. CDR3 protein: CASSFGGKDTEAFF. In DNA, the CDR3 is TGTGCCAGCAGCTTCGGGGGAAAGGACACTGAAGCTTTCTTT. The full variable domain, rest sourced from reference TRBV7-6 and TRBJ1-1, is GAGVSQSPRYKVTKRGQDVALRCDPISGHVSLYWYRQALGQGPEFLTYFNYEAQQDKSGLPNDRFSAERPEGSISTLTIQRTEQRDSAMYRCASSFGGKDTEAFFGQGTRLTVV.

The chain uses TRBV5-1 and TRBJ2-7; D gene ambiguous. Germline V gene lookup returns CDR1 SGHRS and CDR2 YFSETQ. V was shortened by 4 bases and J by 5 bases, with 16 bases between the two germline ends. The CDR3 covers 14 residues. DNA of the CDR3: TGCGCCAGCAGCAGAGACTCCCCGTCCCACGAGCAGTACTTC. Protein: CASSRDSPSHEQYF.

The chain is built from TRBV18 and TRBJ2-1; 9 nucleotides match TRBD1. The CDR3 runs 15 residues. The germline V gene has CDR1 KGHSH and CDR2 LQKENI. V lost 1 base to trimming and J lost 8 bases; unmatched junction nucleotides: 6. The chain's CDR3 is CASSPRTGQGDEQFF. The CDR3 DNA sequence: TGTGCCAGCTCACCACGCACGGGACAGGGTGATGAGCAGTTCTTC.

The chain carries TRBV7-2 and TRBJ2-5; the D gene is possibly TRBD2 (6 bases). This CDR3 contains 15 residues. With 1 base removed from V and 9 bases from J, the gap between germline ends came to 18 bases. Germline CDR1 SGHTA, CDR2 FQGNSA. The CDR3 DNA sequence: TGTGCCAGCAGCTTAGGGATACTAGCACTAGGGGCCCAGTACTTC. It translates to CASSLGILALGAQYF.

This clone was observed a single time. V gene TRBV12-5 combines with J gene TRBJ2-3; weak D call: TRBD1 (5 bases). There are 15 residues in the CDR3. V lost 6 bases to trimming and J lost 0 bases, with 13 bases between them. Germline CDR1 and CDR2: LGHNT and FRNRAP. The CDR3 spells CASGDSGASTDTQYF. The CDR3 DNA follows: TGTGCTAGTGGCGACAGTGGGGCTAGCACAGATACGCAGTATTTT.

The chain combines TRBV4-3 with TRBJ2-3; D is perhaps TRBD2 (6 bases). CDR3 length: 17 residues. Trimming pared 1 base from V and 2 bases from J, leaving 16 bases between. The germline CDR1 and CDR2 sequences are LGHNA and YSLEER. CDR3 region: CASSQVIRDSNTDTQYF. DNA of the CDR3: TGCGCCAGCAGCCAAGTAATCCGGGACTCGAACACAGATACGCAGTATTTT.

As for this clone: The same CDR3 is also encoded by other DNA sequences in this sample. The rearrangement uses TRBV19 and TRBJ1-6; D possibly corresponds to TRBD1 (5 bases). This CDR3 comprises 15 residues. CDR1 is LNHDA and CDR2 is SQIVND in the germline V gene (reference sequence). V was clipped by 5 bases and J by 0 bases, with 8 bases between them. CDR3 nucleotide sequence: TGTGCCAGTAGTGAGGGGAGCTCCTATAATTCACCCCTCCACTTT. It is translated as CASSEGSSYNSPLHF. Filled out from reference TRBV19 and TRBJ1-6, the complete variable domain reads DGGITQSPKYLFRKEGQNVTLSCEQNLNHDAMYWYRQDPGQGLRLIYYSQIVNDFQKGDIAEGYSVSREKKESFPLTVTSAQKNPTAFYLCASSEGSSYNSPLHFGNGTRLTVT.

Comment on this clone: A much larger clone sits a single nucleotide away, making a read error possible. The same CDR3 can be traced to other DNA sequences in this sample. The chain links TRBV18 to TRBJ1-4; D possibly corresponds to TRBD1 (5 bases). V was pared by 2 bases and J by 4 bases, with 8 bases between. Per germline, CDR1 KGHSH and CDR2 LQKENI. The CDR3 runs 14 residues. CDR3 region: CASSPGALNEKLFF. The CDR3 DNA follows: TGTGCCAGCTCACCAGGGGCACTTAATGAAAAACTGTTTTTT.

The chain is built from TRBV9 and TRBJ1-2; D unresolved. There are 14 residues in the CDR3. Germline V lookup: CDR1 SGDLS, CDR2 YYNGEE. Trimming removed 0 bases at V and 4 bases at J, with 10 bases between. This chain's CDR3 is CASSVDLSGYGYTF. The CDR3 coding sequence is TGTGCCAGCAGCGTAGATTTATCGGGCTATGGCTACACCTTC.

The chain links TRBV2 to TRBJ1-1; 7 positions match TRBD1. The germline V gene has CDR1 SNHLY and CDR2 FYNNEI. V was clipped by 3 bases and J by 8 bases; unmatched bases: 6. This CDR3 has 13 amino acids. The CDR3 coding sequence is TGTGCCAGCAGTGACAGGGGGGCTGCAGAAGCTTTCTTT. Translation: CASSDRGAAEAFF.

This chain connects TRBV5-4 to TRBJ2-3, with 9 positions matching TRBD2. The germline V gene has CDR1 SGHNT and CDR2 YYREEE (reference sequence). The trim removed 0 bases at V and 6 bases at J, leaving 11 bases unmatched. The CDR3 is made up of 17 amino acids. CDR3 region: CASSLAGGGRGFDTQYF. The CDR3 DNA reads TGTGCCAGCAGCTTGGCTGGGGGCGGGAGGGGCTTTGATACGCAGTATTTT.